The 2 T cell receptor beta chains below all came from one sample that was sequenced in a study of T cell clonality in common variable immunodeficiency. TCRdb's table, derived via immunoSEQ multiplex PCR, lists solely in-frame clones and lacks some. The sample presents about 47,000 clones, none singletons. Source material: peripheral blood mononuclear cells. The receptors derive from a person aged 18 to 69 in good health.

This clone was counted at least ten times. The CDR3 goes on 3 residues after the read ends, and that part is filled in from the germline J gene. The chain uses TRBV10-1 and TRBJ2-7, with 10 bases lining up with TRBD1. The CDR3 has 13 residues. CDR1 and CDR2 from the germline V gene are WNHNN and SYGVQD (reference sequence). The J segment lost 6 bases and the V segment lost 8 bases, leaving 7 bases of the junction unmatched. CDR3 bases read: TGCGCCAGCGGCGGGACAGGGGTCTCCGAG. This gives the protein CASGGTGVSE. From start to end, the CDR3 is CASGGTGVSEQYF.

In this sample, this clone turned up many times. The CDR3 end lies 3 residues beyond the end of the read and is filled in from the germline J gene. The rearrangement links TRBV20-1 to TRBJ1-3; weak D call: TRBD1 (6 bases). The V end was cut by 1 base, the J end by 8 bases, with 9 bases between. This CDR3 spans 12 amino acids. Looked up from germline, CDR1 is DFQATT and CDR2 is SNEGSKA (reference sequence). The CDR3 loop reads CSARAGAYTIYF. The covered CDR3 bases are TGCAGTGCTAGAGCAGGGGCGTACACC.